These 19 T cell receptor beta chains were sequenced from one sample in a study of blood T cell repertoires in COVID-19. The protocol was immunoSEQ multiplex PCR, while the TCRdb copy is restricted to in-frame clones and leaves out a portion. This table has about 77,000 clones, around 69% appearing once. The sequencing sample was made of peripheral blood. The receptors come from a man between 65 and 85 years old with active or convalescent COVID-19.

The chain joins TRBV12-1 to TRBJ1-5. TRBV12-1 is designated a pseudogene. CDR3 length: 15 amino acids. CDR3: CASRQDWRGDRPQHF. The CDR3 DNA reads TGTGCCAGCAGACAAGATTGGAGGGGTGATCGGCCCCAGCATTTT.

V usage is TRBV6-2 or TRBV6-3 and J usage is TRBJ2-5; perhaps TRBD1 as D (6 bases). V was cut by 5 bases and J by 4 bases, with 8 bases left in between. Germline lookup yields CDR1 MNHEY and CDR2 SVGEGT. This CDR3 comprises 12 residues. The CDR3 DNA reads TGTGCCAGCAGTGACAGGCCAGAGACCCAGTACTTC. Protein: CASSDRPETQYF.

The chain uses TRBV5-1 and TRBJ2-1; 7 positions match TRBD2. Trimming removed 4 bases from V and 10 bases from J; junction bases left unmatched: 5. Germline V gene data show CDR1 as SGHRS and CDR2 as YFSETQ. This CDR3 has 12 residues. The CDR3 DNA sequence: TGCGCCAGCAGCCGGGAGGCTCGGGAGCAGTTCTTC. Its translation is CASSREAREQFF.

The V gene is TRBV5-1, the J gene TRBJ2-5; 9 bases agree with TRBD2. The CDR3 covers 16 residues. V was pared by 0 bases and J by 0 bases, with 3 bases of the junction left unmatched. Looked up from germline, CDR1 is SGHRS and CDR2 is YFSETQ. Here the CDR3 reads CASSLEPSGDQETQYF. CDR3 DNA sequence: TGCGCCAGCAGCTTGGAGCCTAGCGGGGACCAAGAGACCCAGTACTTC.

The rearrangement links TRBV2 to TRBJ2-1; D remains unclear. Germline V gives CDR1 SNHLY, CDR2 FYNNEI. Trimming stripped 7 bases from V and 7 bases from J, with 17 bases between. CDR3 size: 14 residues. The CDR3 nucleotides read TGTGCCAGCACCCTCACCAGTACGGGTAATGAGCAGTTCTTC. This encodes CASTLTSTGNEQFF.

The chain joins TRBV12-3 or TRBV12-4 to TRBJ1-1; 9 bases align to TRBD1. CDR3 size: 13 residues. After removal of 6 bases from V and 4 bases from J, the junction contained 3 bases not matched to a gene. The CDR3: CASRRDRVTEAFF. CDR3 in DNA: TGTGCCAGCAGACGGGACAGGGTCACTGAAGCTTTCTTT.

This clone was counted only a few times. The V call is TRBV7-2, the J call TRBJ1-4; a possible D gene is TRBD1 (6 bases). V lost 6 bases and J 8 bases, leaving 13 bases between the germline ends. Germline CDR1 SGHTA, CDR2 FQGNSA. This CDR3 spans 13 amino acids. The CDR3 DNA reads as TGTGCCAGCAGATGGAACCAGGGGGAAAAACTGTTTTTT. Translating it yields CASRWNQGEKLFF.

This sequence joins TRBV3-1 (or the pseudogene TRBV3-2) and TRBJ2-3; D is ambiguous. The V end lost 1 base, the J end lost 7 bases, and 18 bases lay between the germline ends. This CDR3 has 16 residues. Germline V gene lookup returns CDR1 LGHDT and CDR2 YNNKEL (reference sequence). CDR3 residues: CASSQALSRSTHTQYF. The DNA of the CDR3 is TGTGCCAGCAGCCAAGCATTATCTAGAAGTACCCATACGCAGTATTTT.

J is TRBJ2-5 and V is TRBV19, with 8 bases that match TRBD1. From germline, CDR1 is LNHDA and CDR2 SQIVND (reference sequence). The J segment lost 4 bases and the V segment lost 1 base, leaving 2 bases of the junction unmatched. This CDR3 is built from 14 residues. The CDR3 DNA is TGTGCCAGTAGTATAGGGACAGGGTCAGAGACCCAGTACTTC. Encoded protein: CASSIGTGSETQYF. Using reference TRBV19 and TRBJ2-5 for the parts outside the CDR3, the full variable domain is DGGITQSPKYLFRKEGQNVTLSCEQNLNHDAMYWYRQDPGQGLRLIYYSQIVNDFQKGDIAEGYSVSREKKESFPLTVTSAQKNPTAFYLCASSIGTGSETQYFGPGTRLLVL.

V gene TRBV5-1 combines with J gene TRBJ2-7; 9 bases map to TRBD1. The germline CDR1 and CDR2 sequences are SGHRS and YFSETQ. CDR3 length: 14 amino acids. Losses at the gene ends were 7 bases for V and 3 bases for J; bases not matched to a gene: 8. This CDR3 reads CASVDRGEYYEQYF. In nucleotides, the CDR3 is TGCGCCAGCGTGGACAGGGGAGAATACTACGAGCAGTACTTC.

The V gene is TRBV27, the J gene TRBJ1-5, with unresolved D. The V gene's germline CDR1 is MNHEY and CDR2 SMNVEV (reference sequence). The CDR3 consists of 14 residues. The CDR3 DNA reads TGTACCTCGATTGGGTCAGCCGCGGGTGGGACCCAGCATTTT. This encodes CTSIGSAAGGTQHF.

The chain couples TRBV28 to TRBJ2-7; D is possibly TRBD1 (6 bases). Per the germline V gene, CDR1 is MDHEN and CDR2 is SYDVKM. The ends were cut back, 5 bases at V and 0 bases at J, with 20 bases in the middle. The CDR3 runs to 17 residues. This CDR3 reads CASSPPSTGLSSYEQYF. The CDR3 DNA reads as TGTGCCAGCAGTCCGCCTTCTACAGGGCTAAGCTCCTACGAGCAGTACTTC.

The genes are TRBV10-3 and TRBJ2-5; 11 positions agree with TRBD2. V dropped 3 bases and J dropped 7; count of bases not matched to a gene: 4. CDR1 is ENHRY, CDR2 SYGVKD, per germline. The CDR3 is 14 amino acids. CDR3 in DNA: TGTGCCATCAGTGAAGGGACTAGCGGTTGGACCCAGTACTTC. Amino acid sequence: CAISEGTSGWTQYF.

The J gene is TRBJ1-6, the V gene TRBV3-1 (or the pseudogene TRBV3-2); maybe TRBD1 (5 bases). Trimming pared 4 bases from V and 11 bases from J, leaving 15 bases between. The length of the CDR3 is 14 residues. Germline CDR1 reads LGHDT; CDR2 reads YNNKEL (reference sequence). CDR3 coding DNA: TGTGCCAGCAGCCCATCGGGGGGGTCGCCACCCCTCCACTTT. Encoded protein: CASSPSGGSPPLHF.

CDR3 sequence reads: CASSPRLSYEQYF. CDR3 nucleotides: TGTGCCAGCAGCCCTCGACTATCCTACGAGCAGTACTTC. The chain carries TRBV7-2 and TRBJ2-7, with D possibly TRBD2 on 5 matching bases. V was cut by 5 bases and J by 1 base, with 9 bases left in between. The CDR3 extends over 13 amino acids. Per germline, CDR1 SGHTA and CDR2 FQGNSA.

J is TRBJ1-6 and V is TRBV29-1, with a tentative D call TRBD1 (5 bases). The CDR3 runs to 13 residues. The germline CDR1 and CDR2 sequences are SQVTM and ANQGSEA. V was pared by 2 bases and J by 9 bases, with 11 bases between. Here the CDR3 reads CSVESKRGSPLHF. DNA of the CDR3: TGCAGCGTTGAATCGAAAAGGGGTTCACCCCTCCACTTT. Full variable domain (missing parts from reference TRBV29-1 and TRBJ1-6): SAVISQKPSRDICQRGTSLTIQCQVDSQVTMMFWYRQQPGQSLTLIATANQGSEATYESGFVIDKFPISRPNLTFSTLTVSNMSPEDSSIYLCSVESKRGSPLHFGNGTRLTVT.

The chain uses TRBV5-5 and TRBJ2-1, with a weak D call TRBD1 (5 bases). Germline V lookup: CDR1 SGHKS, CDR2 YYEKEE (reference sequence). Trimming cost V 3 bases and J 0 bases, with 10 bases left between them. This CDR3 spans 15 amino acids. CDR3: CASSSSTVSYNEQFF. CDR3 nucleotides: TGTGCCAGCAGCTCTTCGACAGTCTCCTACAATGAGCAGTTCTTC.

The V call is TRBV7-9, the J call TRBJ2-3; TRBD2 might be the D (6 bases). CDR3 length: 16 amino acids. Trimming shortened V by 6 bases and J by 3 bases, and 19 bases separated the two germline ends. CDR1 is SEHNR and CDR2 is FQNEAQ in the germline V gene (reference sequence). CDR3 protein: CASSGGVSTGTDTQYF. The CDR3, as DNA: TGTGCCAGCAGTGGCGGGGTTAGCACGGGGACAGATACGCAGTATTTT.

The chain uses TRBV28 and TRBJ1-2; possibly TRBD1 for D (5 bases). CDR1 is MDHEN and CDR2 is SYDVKM in the germline V gene. This CDR3 contains 12 residues. V was cut by 11 bases and J by 5 bases, with 15 bases left in between. The CDR3 nucleotides are TGTGCCGGAGGGGTGGGCGGGTATGGCTACACCTTC. It translates to CAGGVGGYGYTF.